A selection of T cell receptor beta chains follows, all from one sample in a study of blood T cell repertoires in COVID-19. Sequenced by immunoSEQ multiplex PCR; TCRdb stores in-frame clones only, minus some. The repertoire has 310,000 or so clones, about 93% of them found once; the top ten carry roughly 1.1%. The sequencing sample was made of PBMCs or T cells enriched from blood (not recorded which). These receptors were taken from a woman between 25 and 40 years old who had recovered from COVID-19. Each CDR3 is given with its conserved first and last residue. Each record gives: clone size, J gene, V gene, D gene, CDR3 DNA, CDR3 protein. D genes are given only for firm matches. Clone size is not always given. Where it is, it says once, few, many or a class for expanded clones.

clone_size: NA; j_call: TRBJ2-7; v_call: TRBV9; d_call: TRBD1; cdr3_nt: TGTGCCAGCAGCGTAGGAGCAGGGGGCGTCTACGAGCAGTACTTC; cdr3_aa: CASSVGAGGVYEQYF
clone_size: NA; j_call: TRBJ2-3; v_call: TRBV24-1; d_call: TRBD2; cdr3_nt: TGTGCCACCAGTGGAGGGCGGGAGGGTGAATGGGATACGCAGTATTTT; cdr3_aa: CATSGGREGEWDTQYF
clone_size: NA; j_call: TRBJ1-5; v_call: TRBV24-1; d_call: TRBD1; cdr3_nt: TGTGCCACCAGCCCGACAGGGGATAATCAGCCCCAGCATTTT; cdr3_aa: CATSPTGDNQPQHF
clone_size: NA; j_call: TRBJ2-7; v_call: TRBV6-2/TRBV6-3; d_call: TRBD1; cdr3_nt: TGTGCCAGCAGTAGACAGGGTCCCTACGAGCAGTACTTC; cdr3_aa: CASSRQGPYEQYF
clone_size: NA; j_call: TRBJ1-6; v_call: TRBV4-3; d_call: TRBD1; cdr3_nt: TGCGCCAGCAGCCAAGATCGGACAGGGAATTCACCCCTCCACTTT; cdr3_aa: CASSQDRTGNSPLHF
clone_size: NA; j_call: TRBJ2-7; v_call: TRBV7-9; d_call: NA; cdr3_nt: TGTGCCAGCAGCTATAAAGAGGGATTGGGCGAGCAGTACTTC; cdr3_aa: CASSYKEGLGEQYF
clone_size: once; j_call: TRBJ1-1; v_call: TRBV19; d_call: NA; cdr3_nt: TGTGCCAGTAGTATAGCGGACAGGAACACTGAAGCTTTCTTT; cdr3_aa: CASSIADRNTEAFF
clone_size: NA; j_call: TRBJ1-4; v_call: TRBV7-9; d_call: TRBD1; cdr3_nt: TGTGCCAGCAGCTCCGGGGGACAGATTAATGAAAAACTGTTTTTT; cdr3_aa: CASSSGGQINEKLFF
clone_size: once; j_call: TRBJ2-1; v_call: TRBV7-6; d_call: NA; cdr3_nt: TGTGCCAGCAGCCCGGGAGAGGGGGGGATTAATGAGCAGTTCTTC; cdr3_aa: CASSPGEGGINEQFF
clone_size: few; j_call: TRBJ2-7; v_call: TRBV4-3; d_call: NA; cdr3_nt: TGCGCCAGCAGCCAAGAAGTTTGGCAGGGTCCCTACGAGCAGTACTTC; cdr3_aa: CASSQEVWQGPYEQYF
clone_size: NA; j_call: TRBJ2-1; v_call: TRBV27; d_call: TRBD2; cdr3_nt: TGTGCCAGCAGTTCGACTAGCCGCCTGACGGGGCAGTTCTTC; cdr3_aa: CASSSTSRLTGQFF
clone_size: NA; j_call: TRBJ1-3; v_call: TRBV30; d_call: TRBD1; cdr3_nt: TGTGCCTCTGCGGCAGGGGGCGCGGCGGGAAACACCATATATTTT; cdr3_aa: CASAAGGAAGNTIYF
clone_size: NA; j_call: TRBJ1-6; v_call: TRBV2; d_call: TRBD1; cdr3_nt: TGTGCCAGCAGTCCCGACAGGGGCACTTCACCCCTCCACTTT; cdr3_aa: CASSPDRGTSPLHF
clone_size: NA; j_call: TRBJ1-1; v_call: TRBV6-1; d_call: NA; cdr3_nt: TGTGCCAGCAGTGAAAGGTCCTTTGGACCAGGGGCTTTCTTT; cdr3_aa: CASSERSFGPGAFF
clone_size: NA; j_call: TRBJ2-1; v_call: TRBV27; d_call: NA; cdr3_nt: TGTGCCAGCAGTTCCGGACTTCAAACCTACAATGAGCAGTTCTTC; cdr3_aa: CASSSGLQTYNEQFF
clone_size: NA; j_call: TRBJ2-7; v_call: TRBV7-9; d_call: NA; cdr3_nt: TGTGCCAGCAGCTTGCGGGACAGAAACTACGAGCAGTACTTC; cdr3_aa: CASSLRDRNYEQYF
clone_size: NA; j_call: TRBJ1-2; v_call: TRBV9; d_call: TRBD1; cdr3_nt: TGTGCCAGCAACGTAGAAGGCAGGGGGAGGTATGGCTACACCTTC; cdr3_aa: CASNVEGRGRYGYTF
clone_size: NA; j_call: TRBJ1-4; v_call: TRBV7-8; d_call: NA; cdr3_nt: TGTGCCAGCAGCGTTGGACGGGGTGAAAAACTGTTTTTT; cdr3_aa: CASSVGRGEKLFF
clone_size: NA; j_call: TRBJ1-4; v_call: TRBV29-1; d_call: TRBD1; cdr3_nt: TGCAGCGTTGATCGGACAGGGATGAGCGAAAAACTGTTTTTT; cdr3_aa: CSVDRTGMSEKLFF
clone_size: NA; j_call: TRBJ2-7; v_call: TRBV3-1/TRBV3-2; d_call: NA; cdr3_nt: TGTGCCAGCAGGAGTGGTCTGGAGAACGAGCAGTACTTC; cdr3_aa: CASRSGLENEQYF
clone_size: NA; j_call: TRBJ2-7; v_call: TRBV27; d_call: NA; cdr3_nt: TGTGCCAGCAGTTTCTCTTCTTCCTACGAGCAGTACTTC; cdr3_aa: CASSFSSSYEQYF
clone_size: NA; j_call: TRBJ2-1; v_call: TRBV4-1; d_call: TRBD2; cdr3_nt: TGCGCCAGCAGCCAAGTACGGGTTGCTGGGACTAGAGCAGGGATATACAATGAGCAGTTCTTC; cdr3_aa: CASSQVRVAGTRAGIYNEQFF
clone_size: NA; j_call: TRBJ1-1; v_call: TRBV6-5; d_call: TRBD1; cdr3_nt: TGTGCCAGCAGTAAACGGACAGGGTGGACTGAAGCTTTCTTT; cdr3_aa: CASSKRTGWTEAFF
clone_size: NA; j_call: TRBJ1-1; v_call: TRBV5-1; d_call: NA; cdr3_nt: TGCGCCAGCAGCTTGCGATCAACAGGACAGCGAGAGACTGAAGCTTTCTTT; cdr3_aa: CASSLRSTGQRETEAFF
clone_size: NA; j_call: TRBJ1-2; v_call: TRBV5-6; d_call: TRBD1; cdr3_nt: TGTGCCAGCAGCTCAGGACAGGTTGTCTATGGCTACACCTTC; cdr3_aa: CASSSGQVVYGYTF
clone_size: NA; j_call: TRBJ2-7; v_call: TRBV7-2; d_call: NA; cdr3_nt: TGTGCCAGCAGCTTAGTTAGGGACTCGGGGCTCGAGCAGTACTTC; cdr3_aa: CASSLVRDSGLEQYF
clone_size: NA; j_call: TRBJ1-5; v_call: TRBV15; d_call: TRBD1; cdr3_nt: TGTGCCACCAGCATTGGGGACAGGGGGCGAGATCAGCCCCAGCATTTT; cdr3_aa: CATSIGDRGRDQPQHF
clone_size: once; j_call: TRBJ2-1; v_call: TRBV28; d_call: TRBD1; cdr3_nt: TGTGCCAGCAGTGTGAGCGGGACAGGGGTTGGGAATGAGCAGTTCTTC; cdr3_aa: CASSVSGTGVGNEQFF
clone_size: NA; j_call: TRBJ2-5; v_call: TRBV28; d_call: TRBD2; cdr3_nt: TGTGCCAGCAGCCGTGGGCCTAGCGGGATGCGGAGGGAGACCCAGTACTTC; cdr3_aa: CASSRGPSGMRRETQYF
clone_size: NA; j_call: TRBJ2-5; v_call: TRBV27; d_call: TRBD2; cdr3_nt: TGTGCCAGCAGAACAGGACTAGAAGAGACCCAGTACTTC; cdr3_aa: CASRTGLEETQYF
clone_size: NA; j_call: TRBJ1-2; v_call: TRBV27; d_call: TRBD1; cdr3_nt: TGTGCCAGCAGTGCCCGCCCGGGACAGGATCTCCTCCGGTATGGCTACACCTTC; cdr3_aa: CASSARPGQDLLRYGYTF
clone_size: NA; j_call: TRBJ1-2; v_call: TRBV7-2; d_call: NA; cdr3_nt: TGTGCCAGCAGCTTTGCAGGGCCTAGGGCTGATGGCTACACCTTC; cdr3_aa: CASSFAGPRADGYTF
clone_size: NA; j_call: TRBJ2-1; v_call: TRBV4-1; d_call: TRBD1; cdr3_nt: TGCGCCAGCAGCCAAGCAGGGGGCCTAGGCAATGAGCAGTTCTTC; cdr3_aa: CASSQAGGLGNEQFF
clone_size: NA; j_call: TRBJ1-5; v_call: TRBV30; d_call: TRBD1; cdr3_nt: TGTGCCTGGAATCAGGGACAGGGAGGCAATCAGCCCCAGCATTTT; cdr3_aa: CAWNQGQGGNQPQHF
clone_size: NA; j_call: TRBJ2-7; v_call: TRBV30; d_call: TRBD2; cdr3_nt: TGTGCCTGGGTCGGGGGGTCCTACGAGCAGTACTTC; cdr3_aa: CAWVGGSYEQYF
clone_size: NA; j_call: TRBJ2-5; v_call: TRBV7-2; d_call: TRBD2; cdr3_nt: TGTGCCAGCAGCTTATTGGGAGGGCTAGGAGTACAAGAGACCCAGTACTTC; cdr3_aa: CASSLLGGLGVQETQYF
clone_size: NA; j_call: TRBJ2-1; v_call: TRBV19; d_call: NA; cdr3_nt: TGTGCCAGTAGTATCGGCGGGGGCTTTACTCTTTTCTTC; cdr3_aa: CASSIGGGFTLFF
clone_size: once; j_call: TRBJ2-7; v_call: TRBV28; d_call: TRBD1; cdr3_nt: TGTGCCAGCAGACTAGATTCATGGGACAGGGGAGGCTCCTACGAGCAGTACTTC; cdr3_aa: CASRLDSWDRGGSYEQYF
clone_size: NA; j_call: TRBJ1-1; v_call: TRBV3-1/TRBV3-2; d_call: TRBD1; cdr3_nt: TGTGCCAGCAGCCTGGGGACAGGGAACACTGAAGCTTTCTTT; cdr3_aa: CASSLGTGNTEAFF
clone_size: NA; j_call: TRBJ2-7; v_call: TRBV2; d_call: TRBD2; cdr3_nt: TGTGCCAGCAGTCGGACTAGCGGGTCCTACGAGCAGTACTTC; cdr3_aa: CASSRTSGSYEQYF
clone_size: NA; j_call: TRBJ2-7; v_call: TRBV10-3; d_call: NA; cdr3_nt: TGTGCCATCCGAGGGGAGGCCATATACGAGCAGTACTTC; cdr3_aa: CAIRGEAIYEQYF
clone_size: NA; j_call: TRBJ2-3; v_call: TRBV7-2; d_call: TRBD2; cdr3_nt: TGTGCCAGCAGCCCGAGACTAGCGGGAAGCACAGATACGCAGTATTTT; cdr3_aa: CASSPRLAGSTDTQYF
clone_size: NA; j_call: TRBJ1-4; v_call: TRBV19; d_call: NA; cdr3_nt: TGTGCCAGCGAAGAGGGTCGGGTTGGTGAAAAACTGTTTTTT; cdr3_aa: CASEEGRVGEKLFF
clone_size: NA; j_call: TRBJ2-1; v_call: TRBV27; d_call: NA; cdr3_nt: TGTGCCAGCAGTTTATTAAGGGGTCCCGTAGACAATGAGCAGTTCTTC; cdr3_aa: CASSLLRGPVDNEQFF
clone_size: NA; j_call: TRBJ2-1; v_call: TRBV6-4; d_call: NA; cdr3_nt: TGTGCCAGCAGTGCGGGGTCGGGGGAATCGGATGAGCAGTTCTTC; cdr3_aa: CASSAGSGESDEQFF
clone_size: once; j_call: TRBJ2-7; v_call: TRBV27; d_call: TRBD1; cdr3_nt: TGTGCCAGCGGGGACAGGGGAGGCGAGCAGTACTTC; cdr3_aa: CASGDRGGEQYF
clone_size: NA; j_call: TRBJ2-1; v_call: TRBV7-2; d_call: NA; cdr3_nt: TGTGCCAGCAGCCCTCTAGGAGACAATGAGCAGTTCTTC; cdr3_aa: CASSPLGDNEQFF
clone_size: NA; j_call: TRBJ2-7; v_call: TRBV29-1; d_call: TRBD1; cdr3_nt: TGCAGCGTTGAAGTCACAGGGGGCTCTCCCTACGAGCAGTACTTC; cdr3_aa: CSVEVTGGSPYEQYF
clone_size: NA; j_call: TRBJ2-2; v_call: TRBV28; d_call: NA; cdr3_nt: TGTGCCAGCAGTTTGAGCGGGGAGCTGTTTTTT; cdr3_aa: CASSLSGELFF
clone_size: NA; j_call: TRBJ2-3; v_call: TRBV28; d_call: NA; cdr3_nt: TGTGCCAGCAGTTTAGGGGGGGCGGTAACTGATACGCAGTATTTT; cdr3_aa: CASSLGGAVTDTQYF
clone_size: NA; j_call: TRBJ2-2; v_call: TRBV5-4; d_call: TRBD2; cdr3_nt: TGTGCCAGCAGCCCCGGGACTAAGCGGGAGCCCGGGGAGCTGTTTTTT; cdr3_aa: CASSPGTKREPGELFF
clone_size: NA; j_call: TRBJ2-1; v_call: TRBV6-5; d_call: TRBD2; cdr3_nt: TGTGCCAGCAGTTACCCTCGGGGGGGCAGCTACAATGAGCAGTTCTTC; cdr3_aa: CASSYPRGGSYNEQFF
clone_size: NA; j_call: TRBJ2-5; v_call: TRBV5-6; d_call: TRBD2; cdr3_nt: TGTGCCAGCAGCTCGGGACTAGCGGCTATTCAAGAGACCCAGTACTTC; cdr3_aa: CASSSGLAAIQETQYF
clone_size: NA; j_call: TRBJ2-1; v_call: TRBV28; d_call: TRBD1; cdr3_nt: TGTGCCAGCAGCCCTGACAGGGTCCTTGGCAATGAGCAGTTCTTC; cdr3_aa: CASSPDRVLGNEQFF
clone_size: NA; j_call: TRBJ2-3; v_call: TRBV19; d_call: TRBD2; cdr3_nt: TGTGCCAGTAGTAATCGGGAGGGCCTCACAGATACGCAGTATTTT; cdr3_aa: CASSNREGLTDTQYF